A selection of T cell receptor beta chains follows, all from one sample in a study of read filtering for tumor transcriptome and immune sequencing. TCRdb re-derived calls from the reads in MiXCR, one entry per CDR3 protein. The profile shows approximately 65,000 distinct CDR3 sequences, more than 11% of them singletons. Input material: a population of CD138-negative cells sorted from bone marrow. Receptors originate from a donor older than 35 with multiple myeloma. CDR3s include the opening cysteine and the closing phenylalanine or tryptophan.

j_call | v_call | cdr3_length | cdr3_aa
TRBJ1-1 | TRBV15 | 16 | CATSPRGPGSNTEAFF
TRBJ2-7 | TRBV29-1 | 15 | CSVVLGLAVTYEQYF
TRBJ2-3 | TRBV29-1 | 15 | CSVIRGAGLADTQYF
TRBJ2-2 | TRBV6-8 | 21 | CASSYPGDNREALSNAGELFF
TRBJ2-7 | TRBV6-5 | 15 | CASSYWGQGSGEQYF
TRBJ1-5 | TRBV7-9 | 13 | CASSAQGNQPQHF
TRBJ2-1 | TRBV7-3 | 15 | CASSPGQGPYNEQFF
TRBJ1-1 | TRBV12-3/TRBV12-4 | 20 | CASRPSRTQASILMNTEAFF
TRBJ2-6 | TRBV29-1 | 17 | CSVDGDRGQSGANVLTF
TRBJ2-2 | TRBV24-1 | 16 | CATSDLYRTNTGELFF
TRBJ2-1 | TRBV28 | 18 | CASTILLQQGLSYNEQFF
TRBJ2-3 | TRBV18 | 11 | CASSREDTQYF
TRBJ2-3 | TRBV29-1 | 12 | CSVELAGDTQYF
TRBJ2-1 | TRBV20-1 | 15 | CSASGYPSSYNEQFF
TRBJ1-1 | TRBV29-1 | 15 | CSYGTGPLGNTEAFF